This T cell receptor (beta chain) was obtained from a study of OX40 agonist ivuxolimab in advanced cancers. Study at large: The eligibility criteria allowed prior anti-PD-1, anti-PD-L1 or anti-CTLA-4 therapy, and approximately 40% had some.

The CDR3 loop spans 12 amino acids. Germline assignment: CDR1 MNHEY and CDR2 SVGAGI. The V end lost 4 bases, the J end lost 4 bases, and 7 bases lay between the germline ends. Study observations and caveats: Clonal expansion was among the lowest in partial responders at 0.1-3.0 mg/kg, especially CD8+. Low normalized T-cell clonal expansion was also seen in some nonresponders.

The method was immunoSEQ multiplex PCR; TCRdb's version includes in-frame clones alone and lacks a portion of them. The table includes about 110,000 clones, 90% detected once. A word on this clone: Antigen: not known.

The sequenced sample was CD4+ or CD8+ T cells sorted from blood, obtained in a trial of the OX40 agonist ivuxolimab. This receptor was obtained from an adult with an advanced solid tumor such as melanoma, head and neck, liver or kidney cancer. The rearrangement joins TRBV6-5 to TRBJ2-5; D is unresolved. The DNA for the CDR3 is TGTGCCAGCAGTTTTAGAAGAGAGACCCAGTACTTC. Translating it yields CASSFRRETQYF.